Listed below are T cell receptor beta chains from one sample, sequenced in a study of CD8 T cells in Susac syndrome. A single record per CDR3 protein comes from TCRdb applying MiXCR to the immunoSEQ multiplex PCR reads. The sample contains under 95,000 distinct CDR3 sequences, around 94% of which appear only once. The sample taken for sequencing was CD4+ T cells from PBMCs. The source is a human donor with Susac syndrome. The CDR3 runs from the conserved cysteine through the conserved F or W. Each record gives: clone size, J gene, V gene, D gene, CDR3 DNA, CDR3 protein. D genes are given only for firm matches. Clone size is stated in some rows and not others, as once, few, many or a class when expanded.

abundance: -; j_gene: TRBJ1-2; v_gene: TRBV29-1; d_gene: -; CDR3nt: TGCAGCGTTGAAGGATCCGAATCCTATGGCTACACCTTC; CDR3aa: CSVEGSESYGYTF
abundance: -; j_gene: TRBJ1-4; v_gene: TRBV12-3/TRBV12-4; d_gene: -; CDR3nt: TGTGCCAGCAGTCCAGTTCAGGAAAAACTGTTTTTT; CDR3aa: CASSPVQEKLFF
abundance: -; j_gene: TRBJ2-6; v_gene: TRBV15; d_gene: TRBD1; CDR3nt: TGTGCCACCAGCAGGACAGGGGCTGGGACCAACGTCCTGACTTTC; CDR3aa: CATSRTGAGTNVLTF
abundance: once; j_gene: TRBJ1-5; v_gene: TRBV6-2/TRBV6-3; d_gene: -; CDR3nt: TGTGCCAGCAGTTACCCGGCGTCGGGGCAGCCCCAGCATTTT; CDR3aa: CASSYPASGQPQHF
abundance: -; j_gene: TRBJ1-4; v_gene: TRBV2; d_gene: -; CDR3nt: TGTGCCGGAACTGGGCGGAACAATGAAAAACTGTTTTTT; CDR3aa: CAGTGRNNEKLFF
abundance: -; j_gene: TRBJ2-5; v_gene: TRBV4-2; d_gene: -; CDR3nt: TGTGCCAGCAGCCAAGTGGGGGCGGGTACGTACCAAGAGACCCAGTACTTC; CDR3aa: CASSQVGAGTYQETQYF
abundance: -; j_gene: TRBJ2-7; v_gene: TRBV25-1; d_gene: TRBD1; CDR3nt: TGTGCCGCAGGGGACAGGGCCCACGAGCAGTACTTC; CDR3aa: CAAGDRAHEQYF
abundance: -; j_gene: TRBJ1-5; v_gene: TRBV6-2/TRBV6-3; d_gene: -; CDR3nt: TGTGCCAGCAAAGACAGTAGCAATCAGCCCCAGCATTTT; CDR3aa: CASKDSSNQPQHF
abundance: once; j_gene: TRBJ2-1; v_gene: TRBV9; d_gene: TRBD2; CDR3nt: TGTGCCAGCAGCGTAGACCATGGAGCGGGGGTAAGAAATGAGCAGTTCTTC; CDR3aa: CASSVDHGAGVRNEQFF
abundance: once; j_gene: TRBJ1-3; v_gene: TRBV12-5; d_gene: -; CDR3nt: TGTGCTAGTGGTTTGGTCCGACAGATTTCTGGAAACACCATATATTTT; CDR3aa: CASGLVRQISGNTIYF
abundance: -; j_gene: TRBJ1-2; v_gene: TRBV5-1; d_gene: TRBD1; CDR3nt: TGCGCCAGCAGCCCAACAGGGGCTGGCTACACCTTC; CDR3aa: CASSPTGAGYTF
abundance: -; j_gene: TRBJ2-7; v_gene: TRBV20-1; d_gene: -; CDR3nt: TGCAGTGCTAGGAGGGGCAGCTCCTACGAGCAGTACTTC; CDR3aa: CSARRGSSYEQYF
abundance: -; j_gene: TRBJ1-6; v_gene: TRBV28; d_gene: TRBD1; CDR3nt: TGTGCCAGCAGGCGCGCCCCGGACAGGTCACCCCTCCACTTT; CDR3aa: CASRRAPDRSPLHF
abundance: few; j_gene: TRBJ2-1; v_gene: TRBV14; d_gene: -; CDR3nt: TGTGCCAGCAGCCAAGATTTGGGTTTCGACAATGAGCAGTTCTTC; CDR3aa: CASSQDLGFDNEQFF
abundance: -; j_gene: TRBJ1-4; v_gene: TRBV7-8; d_gene: -; CDR3nt: TGTGCCAGCAGCGCCACCCGAAGGGATCCGGGGGAAAAACTGTTTTTT; CDR3aa: CASSATRRDPGEKLFF
abundance: -; j_gene: TRBJ2-5; v_gene: TRBV29-1; d_gene: -; CDR3nt: TGCAGCGTTGAATCACAGGGTGGGGAGACCCAGTACTTC; CDR3aa: CSVESQGGETQYF
abundance: -; j_gene: TRBJ2-3; v_gene: TRBV6-5; d_gene: -; CDR3nt: TGTGCCAGCAGGGCCAAGCTGGATACGCAGTATTTT; CDR3aa: CASRAKLDTQYF
abundance: -; j_gene: TRBJ2-7; v_gene: TRBV28; d_gene: -; CDR3nt: TGTGCCAGCAGTTCTATCCCGGATCTTACGGAAGAGCAGTACTTC; CDR3aa: CASSSIPDLTEEQYF
abundance: -; j_gene: TRBJ2-3; v_gene: TRBV25-1; d_gene: TRBD1; CDR3nt: TGTGCCAGCAGTGTAAACCGGGACAGGGGGATGGATACGCAGTATTTT; CDR3aa: CASSVNRDRGMDTQYF
abundance: -; j_gene: TRBJ2-5; v_gene: TRBV4-2; d_gene: -; CDR3nt: TGTGCCAGCAGCCAAGAGGGGCAGGGCCAAGAGACCCAGTACTTC; CDR3aa: CASSQEGQGQETQYF
abundance: once; j_gene: TRBJ1-1; v_gene: TRBV11-2; d_gene: -; CDR3nt: TGTGCCAGCAGCTTAGATGAATATAAAGCTTTCTTT; CDR3aa: CASSLDEYKAFF
abundance: -; j_gene: TRBJ2-7; v_gene: TRBV20-1; d_gene: -; CDR3nt: TGCAGTGCTCTCGCGACAAACTACGAGCAGTACTTC; CDR3aa: CSALATNYEQYF
abundance: -; j_gene: TRBJ2-1; v_gene: TRBV5-4; d_gene: TRBD2; CDR3nt: TGTGCCAGCAGTACCTCGGGGGGGCGGACCTACAATGAGCAGTTCTTC; CDR3aa: CASSTSGGRTYNEQFF
abundance: -; j_gene: TRBJ1-6; v_gene: TRBV28; d_gene: TRBD1; CDR3nt: TGTGCCAGCAGTTTAACAGGGGGCGGGAATTCACCCCTCCACTTT; CDR3aa: CASSLTGGGNSPLHF
abundance: -; j_gene: TRBJ2-7; v_gene: TRBV6-5; d_gene: TRBD2; CDR3nt: TGTGCCAGCGGCCAAGCGGGGGGGACGTACGAGCAGTACTTC; CDR3aa: CASGQAGGTYEQYF
abundance: -; j_gene: TRBJ2-7; v_gene: TRBV2; d_gene: TRBD2; CDR3nt: TGTGCCAGCAGTGCCTCGGGACTAGCTTCCTACGAGCAGTACTTC; CDR3aa: CASSASGLASYEQYF
abundance: -; j_gene: TRBJ1-5; v_gene: TRBV3-1; d_gene: -; CDR3nt: TGTGCCAGCAGCCAAGGGCGGGCCATCGGCGGGGCCCAGCATTTT; CDR3aa: CASSQGRAIGGAQHF
abundance: once; j_gene: TRBJ2-2; v_gene: TRBV20-1; d_gene: -; CDR3nt: TGCAGTGTCTCAAGGCCGCTCGGGGTGAACACCGGGGAGCTGTTTTTT; CDR3aa: CSVSRPLGVNTGELFF
abundance: -; j_gene: TRBJ2-1; v_gene: TRBV12-3/TRBV12-4; d_gene: -; CDR3nt: TGTGCCAGCAACCTCGGGACTTCAGGATGGAATGAGCAGTTCTTC; CDR3aa: CASNLGTSGWNEQFF
abundance: -; j_gene: TRBJ2-2; v_gene: TRBV5-1; d_gene: -; CDR3nt: TGCGCCAGCAGCTTGGAGGAAGGTGGCACCGGGGAGCTGTTTTTT; CDR3aa: CASSLEEGGTGELFF
abundance: -; j_gene: TRBJ1-1; v_gene: TRBV12-3/TRBV12-4; d_gene: -; CDR3nt: TGTGCCAGCAGAACACAGGGAGGAGCGTATGAAGCTTTCTTT; CDR3aa: CASRTQGGAYEAFF
abundance: -; j_gene: TRBJ1-2; v_gene: TRBV29-1; d_gene: -; CDR3nt: TGCAGCGTCACACCGGACTATGGCTACACCTTC; CDR3aa: CSVTPDYGYTF
abundance: once; j_gene: TRBJ1-1; v_gene: TRBV2; d_gene: TRBD1; CDR3nt: TGTGCCAGCAGGACAGGGATGAACACTGAAGCTTTCTTT; CDR3aa: CASRTGMNTEAFF
abundance: -; j_gene: TRBJ2-2; v_gene: TRBV20-1; d_gene: TRBD2; CDR3nt: TGCAGTGCCGTCCCGGGACTAGCGGGGGGGGACGCCGGGGAGCTGTTTTTT; CDR3aa: CSAVPGLAGGDAGELFF
abundance: -; j_gene: TRBJ2-7; v_gene: TRBV5-1; d_gene: -; CDR3nt: TGCGCCAGCAGCTTGGCACAGTCCTACGAGCAGTACTTC; CDR3aa: CASSLAQSYEQYF
abundance: -; j_gene: TRBJ2-5; v_gene: TRBV7-2; d_gene: -; CDR3nt: TGTGCCAGCAGCTCCCTCGGGGCGGGGGAGACCCAGTACTTC; CDR3aa: CASSSLGAGETQYF
abundance: -; j_gene: TRBJ2-3; v_gene: TRBV25-1; d_gene: -; CDR3nt: TGTGCCAGCAGTGGGGTTGGAGATACGCAGTATTTT; CDR3aa: CASSGVGDTQYF
abundance: -; j_gene: TRBJ1-2; v_gene: TRBV5-6; d_gene: -; CDR3nt: TGTGCCAGCAGCTTCCAGGGGAACTATGGCTACACCTTC; CDR3aa: CASSFQGNYGYTF
abundance: -; j_gene: TRBJ1-1; v_gene: TRBV9; d_gene: -; CDR3nt: TGTGCCAGCAGCGTAAAAACGTCGGACACTGAAGCTTTCTTT; CDR3aa: CASSVKTSDTEAFF
abundance: -; j_gene: TRBJ1-6; v_gene: TRBV25-1; d_gene: -; CDR3nt: TGTGCCAGCAGTGAATCGCATCAGGGACGGGCTTCACCCCTCCACTTT; CDR3aa: CASSESHQGRASPLHF
abundance: -; j_gene: TRBJ1-2; v_gene: TRBV9; d_gene: -; CDR3nt: TGTGCCAGCAGCGTAGAGGGTCGACTGACGAATGGCTACACCTTC; CDR3aa: CASSVEGRLTNGYTF
abundance: once; j_gene: TRBJ2-5; v_gene: TRBV5-4; d_gene: -; CDR3nt: TGTGCCAGCAGTCCAGGGTTCGGGCAAGAGACCCAGTACTTC; CDR3aa: CASSPGFGQETQYF
abundance: -; j_gene: TRBJ2-7; v_gene: TRBV5-5; d_gene: -; CDR3nt: TGTGCCAGCAGCTTGGTGGGCAGGGACTACGAGCAGTACTTC; CDR3aa: CASSLVGRDYEQYF
abundance: -; j_gene: TRBJ1-2; v_gene: TRBV7-9; d_gene: TRBD1; CDR3nt: TGTGCCAGCAGCAAGGACGGGGGACAGTGGGGCTACACCTTC; CDR3aa: CASSKDGGQWGYTF
abundance: -; j_gene: TRBJ1-5; v_gene: TRBV4-3; d_gene: -; CDR3nt: TGCGCCAGCAGCCAAGATAAGGGTCAGCCCCAGCATTTT; CDR3aa: CASSQDKGQPQHF
abundance: -; j_gene: TRBJ2-3; v_gene: TRBV15; d_gene: TRBD1; CDR3nt: TGTGCCACCAGCAGGGGACAGGAGGGGCCGATGGATACGCAGTATTTT; CDR3aa: CATSRGQEGPMDTQYF
abundance: -; j_gene: TRBJ2-1; v_gene: TRBV20-1; d_gene: TRBD1; CDR3nt: TGCAGTGCACCGACAGGGGCCCTTATCTACAATGAGCAGTTCTTC; CDR3aa: CSAPTGALIYNEQFF
abundance: -; j_gene: TRBJ2-7; v_gene: TRBV12-3/TRBV12-4; d_gene: -; CDR3nt: TGTGCCAGCAGCCAACAAGACAGGACCTCCTACGAGCAGTACTTC; CDR3aa: CASSQQDRTSYEQYF
abundance: -; j_gene: TRBJ1-4; v_gene: TRBV9; d_gene: TRBD1; CDR3nt: TGTGCCAGCAGCGAATTCGGGACAGGGACGGAAAAACTGTTTTTT; CDR3aa: CASSEFGTGTEKLFF